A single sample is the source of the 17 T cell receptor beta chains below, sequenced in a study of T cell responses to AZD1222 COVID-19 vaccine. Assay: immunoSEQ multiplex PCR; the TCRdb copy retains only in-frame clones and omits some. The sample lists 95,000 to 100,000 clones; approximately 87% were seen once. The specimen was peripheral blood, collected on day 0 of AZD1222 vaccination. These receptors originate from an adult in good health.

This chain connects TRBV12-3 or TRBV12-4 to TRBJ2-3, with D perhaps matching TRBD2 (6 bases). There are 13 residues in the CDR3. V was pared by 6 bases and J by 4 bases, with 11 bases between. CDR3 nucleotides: TGTGCCAGCAGCTCCCGGGGGTCAGATACGCAGTATTTT. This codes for CASSSRGSDTQYF.

The CDR3 spells CASSLTTYNEQFF. Here the CDR3 DNA reads TGTGCCAGCAGCCTTACCACTTACAATGAGCAGTTCTTC. The V call is TRBV7-2, the J call TRBJ2-1; no clear D. The length of the CDR3 is 13 residues. Germline V lookup: CDR1 SGHTA, CDR2 FQGNSA. The ends were cut back, 5 bases at V and 4 bases at J, with 9 bases in the middle. Based on the CDR3 plus reference TRBV7-2 and TRBJ2-1, the full variable domain is GAGVSQSPSNKVTEKGKDVELRCDPISGHTALYWYRQSLGQGLEFLIYFQGNSAPDKSGLPSDRFSAERTGGSVSTLTIQRTQQEDSAVYLCASSLTTYNEQFFGPGTRLTVL.

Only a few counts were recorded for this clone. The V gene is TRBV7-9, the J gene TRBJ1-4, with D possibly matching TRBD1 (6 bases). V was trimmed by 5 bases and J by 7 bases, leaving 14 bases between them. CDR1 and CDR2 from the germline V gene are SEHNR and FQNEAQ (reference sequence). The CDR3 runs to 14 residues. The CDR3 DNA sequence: TGTGCCAGCAGCCCACAGGGCAGGGGTGAAAAACTGTTTTTT. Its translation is CASSPQGRGEKLFF. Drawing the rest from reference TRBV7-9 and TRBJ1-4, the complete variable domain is DTGVSQNPRHKITKRGQNVTFRCDPISEHNRLYWYRQTLGQGPEFLTYFQNEAQLEKSRLLSDRFSAERPKGSFSTLEIQRTEQGDSAMYLCASSPQGRGEKLFFGSGTQLSVL.

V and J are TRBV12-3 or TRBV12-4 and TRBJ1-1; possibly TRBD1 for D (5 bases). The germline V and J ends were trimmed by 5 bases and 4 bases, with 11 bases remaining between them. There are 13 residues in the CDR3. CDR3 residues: CASSPRTLTEAFF. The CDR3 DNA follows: TGTGCCAGCAGTCCTAGGACACTCACTGAAGCTTTCTTT.

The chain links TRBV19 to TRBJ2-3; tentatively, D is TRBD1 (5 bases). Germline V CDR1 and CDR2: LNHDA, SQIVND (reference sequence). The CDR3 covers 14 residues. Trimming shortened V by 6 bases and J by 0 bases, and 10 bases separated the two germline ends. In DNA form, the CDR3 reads TGTGCCAGTAGCCCAGGGTTTAGCACAGATACGCAGTATTTT. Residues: CASSPGFSTDTQYF.

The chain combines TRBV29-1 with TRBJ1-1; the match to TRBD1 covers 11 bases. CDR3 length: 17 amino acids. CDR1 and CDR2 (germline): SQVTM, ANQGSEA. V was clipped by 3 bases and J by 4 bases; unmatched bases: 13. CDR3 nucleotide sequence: TGCAGCGTTGATTTTTCCGGGACAGGGGGAATCGGCACTGAAGCTTTCTTT. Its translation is CSVDFSGTGGIGTEAFF.

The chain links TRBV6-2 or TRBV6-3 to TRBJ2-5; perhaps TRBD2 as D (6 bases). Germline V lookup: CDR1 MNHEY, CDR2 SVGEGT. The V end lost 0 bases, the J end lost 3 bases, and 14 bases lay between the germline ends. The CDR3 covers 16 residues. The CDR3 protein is CASSYSRHGGKETQYF. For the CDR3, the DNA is TGTGCCAGCAGTTACTCGCGACACGGGGGAAAAGAGACCCAGTACTTC.

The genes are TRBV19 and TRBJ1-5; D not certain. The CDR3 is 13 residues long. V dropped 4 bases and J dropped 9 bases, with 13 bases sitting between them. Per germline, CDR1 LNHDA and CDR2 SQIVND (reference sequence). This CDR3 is CASSTSASGPQHF. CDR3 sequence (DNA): TGTGCCAGTAGTACCTCGGCTTCTGGGCCCCAGCATTTT.

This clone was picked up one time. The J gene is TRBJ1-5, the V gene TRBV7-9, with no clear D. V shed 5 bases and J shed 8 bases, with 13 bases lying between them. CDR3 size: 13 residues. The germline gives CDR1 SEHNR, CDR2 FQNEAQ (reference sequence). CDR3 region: CASSPTGYEPQHF. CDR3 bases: TGTGCCAGCAGCCCCACGGGGTATGAGCCCCAGCATTTT.

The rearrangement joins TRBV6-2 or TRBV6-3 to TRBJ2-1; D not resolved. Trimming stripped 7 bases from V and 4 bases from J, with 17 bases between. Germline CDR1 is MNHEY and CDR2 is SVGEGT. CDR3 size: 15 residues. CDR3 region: CASTPDLTYYNEQFF. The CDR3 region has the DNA TGTGCCAGCACCCCGGACCTAACCTATTACAATGAGCAGTTCTTC.

The chain's CDR3 is CASSPRTGGMNTEAFF. The CDR3 DNA is TGTGCCAGCTCACCCCGGACAGGGGGCATGAACACTGAAGCTTTCTTT. The V call is TRBV18, the J call TRBJ1-1, with 11 nucleotides matching TRBD1. Germline CDR1 KGHSH, CDR2 LQKENI. The CDR3 has 16 residues. V trimming: 3 bases; J trimming: 0 bases; junction bases outside the gene matches: 3.

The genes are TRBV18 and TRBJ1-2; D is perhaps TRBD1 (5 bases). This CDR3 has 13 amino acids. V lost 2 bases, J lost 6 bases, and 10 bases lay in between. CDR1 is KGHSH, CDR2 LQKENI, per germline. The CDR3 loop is CASSPSRDNGYTF. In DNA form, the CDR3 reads TGTGCCAGCTCACCATCCAGGGATAATGGCTACACCTTC.

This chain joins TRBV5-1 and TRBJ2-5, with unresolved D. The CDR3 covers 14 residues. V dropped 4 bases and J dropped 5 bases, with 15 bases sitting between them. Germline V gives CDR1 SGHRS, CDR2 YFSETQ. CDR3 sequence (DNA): TGCGCCAGCAGCGCTCGGACGGTCTTGGAGACCCAGTACTTC. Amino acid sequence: CASSARTVLETQYF.

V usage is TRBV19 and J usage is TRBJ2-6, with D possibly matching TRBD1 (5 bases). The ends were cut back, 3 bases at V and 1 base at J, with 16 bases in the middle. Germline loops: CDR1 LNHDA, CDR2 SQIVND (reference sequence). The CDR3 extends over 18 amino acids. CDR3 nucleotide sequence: TGTGCCAGTAGTATGGACCGCATAGGGGAATCTGGGGCCAACGTCCTGACTTTC. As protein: CASSMDRIGESGANVLTF.

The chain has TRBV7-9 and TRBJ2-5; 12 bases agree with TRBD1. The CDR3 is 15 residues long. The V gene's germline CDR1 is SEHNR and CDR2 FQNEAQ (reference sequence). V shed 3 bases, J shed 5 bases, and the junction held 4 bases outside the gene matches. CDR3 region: CASSFGTGGRETQYF. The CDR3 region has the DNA TGTGCCAGCAGCTTCGGGACAGGGGGCCGTGAGACCCAGTACTTC.

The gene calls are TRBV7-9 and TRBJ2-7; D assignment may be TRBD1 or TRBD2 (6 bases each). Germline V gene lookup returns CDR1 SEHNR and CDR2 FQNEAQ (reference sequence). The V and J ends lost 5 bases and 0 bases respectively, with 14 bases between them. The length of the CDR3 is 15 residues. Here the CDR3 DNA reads TGTGCCAGCAGCCTTGGCGGGACACTCTCCTACGAGCAGTACTTC. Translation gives CASSLGGTLSYEQYF. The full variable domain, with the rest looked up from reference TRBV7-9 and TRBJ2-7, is DTGVSQNPRHKITKRGQNVTFRCDPISEHNRLYWYRQTLGQGPEFLTYFQNEAQLEKSRLLSDRFSAERPKGSFSTLEIQRTEQGDSAMYLCASSLGGTLSYEQYFGPGTRLTVT.

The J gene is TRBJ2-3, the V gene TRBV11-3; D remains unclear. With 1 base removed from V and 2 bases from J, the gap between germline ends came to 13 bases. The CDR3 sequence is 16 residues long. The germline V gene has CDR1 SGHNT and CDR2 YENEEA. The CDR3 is CASSLGTSSYTDTQYF. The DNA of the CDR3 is TGTGCCAGCAGCTTAGGGACCAGCAGCTACACAGATACGCAGTATTTT.